The clone carrying this TCR beta chain was recorded once. The authors loaded around 190 ng DNA, 25,000 to 30,000 T cell genomes, into sorted-subset replicate PCRs. Here immunoSEQ multiplex PCR was the method, and the copy in TCRdb shows in-frame clones only, minus some. The profile shows some 1,100,000 clones, about four fifths of them singletons. The sample originates from a study of shared clonotypes between healthy human individuals. Germline CDR1 SGHDT, CDR2 YYEEEE. V lost 4 bases to trimming and J lost 6 bases, with 23 bases between them. This CDR3 is built from 17 residues. The clonotype comes from a man aged 18-30 years in good health. Some clones in this sample may be carry-over from other donors' samples. Input material: memory CD4+ T cells from PBMCs. Subset specified: CD45RA-negative fraction. This rearrangement joins TRBV5-6 to TRBJ2-1; D is perhaps TRBD2 (6 bases). The CDR3 sequence: CASSLVGGRPGGNEQFF. The CDR3 DNA reads TGTGCCAGCAGCCTTGTTGGTGGGAGGCCCGGTGGCAATGAGCAGTTCTTC. The full variable domain, its missing parts supplied by reference TRBV5-6 and TRBJ2-1, is DAGVTQSPTHLIKTRGQQVTLRCSPKSGHDTVSWYQQALGQGPQFIFQYYEEEERQRGNFPDRFSGHQFPNYSSELNVNALLLGDSALYLCASSLVGGRPGGNEQFFGPGTRLTVL.